The T cell receptor (beta chain) described here comes from a study of shared clonotypes between healthy human individuals. Whole-study findings and limits: Against clonotypes common to all four donors, non-shared ones had lower generation probabilities.

Concerning this clone itself: Its antigen is undetermined.

CDR3 length: 13 residues. The V end was cut by 3 bases, the J end by 4 bases, with 8 bases between. CDR1 SGHNT and CDR2 YYREEE come from the germline V gene (reference sequence). CD8 cells classed as naive were CD45RO-negative and positively selected for CCR7, excluding terminally differentiated effector memory CD45RA+ cells. This table comes from immunoSEQ multiplex PCR, and its TCRdb copy is limited to in-frame clones, with some not included. The sample lists about 2 million clones; roughly 95% were seen once. The source material was naive CD8+ T cells sorted from blood. The source is a young man in good health. The V gene is TRBV5-4, the J gene TRBJ2-1; no clear D. DNA of the CDR3: TGTGCCAGCAGCTCAAGGCTTTACAATGAGCAGTTCTTC. Translation: CASSSRLYNEQFF.